The 24 T cell receptor beta chains in this list originate from one sample, sequenced in a study of shared clonotypes between healthy human individuals. Libraries were prepared by immunoSEQ multiplex PCR; TCRdb keeps only in-frame clonotypes and omits some of them. Here the sample spans about half a million clones, roughly four fifths being singletons. The sequenced sample consisted of PBMCs. The receptor set was obtained from a woman between 35 and 50 years old in good health. Some clones in this sample may be carry-over from other donors' samples.

The V and J genes are TRBV6-5 and TRBJ1-1, with TRBD1 matching 7 bases. Germline CDR1 and CDR2: MNHEY and SVGAGI. CDR3 length equals 14 residues. V lost 6 bases and J lost 2; bases outside the gene matches: 6. CDR3 loop: CASRPRQGNTEAFF. The CDR3 DNA sequence: TGTGCCAGCAGACCCCGACAGGGAAACACTGAAGCTTTCTTT.

A note on this clone: This probably arose from a read error, given a far larger clone one base away. V gene TRBV29-1 combines with J gene TRBJ1-1, with a weak D call TRBD1 (5 bases). This CDR3 comprises 12 residues. The V gene lost 4 bases and the J gene lost 6 bases, with 12 bases spanning the gap. Germline-derived CDR1 and CDR2 are SQVTM and ANQGSEA. CDR3 sequence: CSVVGGIAEAFF. CDR3 nucleotides: TGCAGCGTTGTCGGGGGAATCGCTGAAGCTTTCTTT.

CDR3 DNA sequence: TGTGCCAGCAGTGAGGGGACAGGGGTTCGGTATGGCTACACCTTC. Translating it yields CASSEGTGVRYGYTF. V gene TRBV6-1 combines with J gene TRBJ1-2; 10 bases agree with TRBD1. V shed 3 bases and J 5 bases; nucleotides not matched to a gene: 6. The CDR3 sequence is 15 residues long. The germline gives CDR1 MNHNS, CDR2 SASEGT.

The chain has TRBV29-1 and TRBJ2-3; D call uncertain. The ends were cut back, 6 bases at V and 0 bases at J, with 7 bases in the middle. The CDR3 consists of 12 residues. The germline V gene encodes CDR1 SQVTM and CDR2 ANQGSEA. The CDR3 loop is CSVDDSTDTQYF. The CDR3 coding sequence is TGCAGCGTGGATGATAGCACAGATACGCAGTATTTT.

This clone was found a few times. Other DNA sequences from this sample encode an identical CDR3 as well. The chain has TRBV5-1 and TRBJ2-1; 7 positions agree with TRBD1. V was clipped by 3 bases and J by 4 bases; unmatched bases: 1. CDR3 length equals 13 residues. Germline V gene lookup returns CDR1 SGHRS and CDR2 YFSETQ. The CDR3 spells CASSWDSYNEQFF. The DNA of the CDR3 is TGCGCCAGCAGCTGGGACAGTTACAATGAGCAGTTCTTC.

The rearrangement uses TRBV7-9 and TRBJ2-7, with 7 bases lining up with TRBD1. Germline V gives CDR1 SEHNR, CDR2 FQNEAQ (reference sequence). The CDR3 totals 15 residues. With 5 bases clipped from V and 0 bases from J, the junction kept 7 bases outside the gene matches. DNA of the CDR3: TGTGCCAGCAGCGCTTTTAGGGACAGCTCCTACGAGCAGTACTTC. As protein: CASSAFRDSSYEQYF.

This clone has only one observation. The rearrangement links TRBV4-2 to TRBJ2-1; 9 positions match TRBD1. V shed 4 bases and J 7 bases; nucleotides not matched to a gene: 8. The CDR3 is made up of 15 amino acids. Germline-derived CDR1 and CDR2 are LGHNA and YNFKEQ. The CDR3 here is CASSLPGTGWNEQFF. For the CDR3, the DNA is TGTGCCAGCAGCCTTCCCGGGACAGGGTGGAATGAGCAGTTCTTC.

This clone appeared a single time. The chain employs TRBV19 and TRBJ2-7, with TRBD1 matching 7 bases. The CDR3 covers 14 residues. Germline trimming cut 7 bases from V and 5 bases from J; bases unmatched to any gene: 11. Germline assignment: CDR1 LNHDA and CDR2 SQIVND (reference sequence). CDR3 bases: TGTGCCAGTACGGAGAGCAGGGGGTTCCACGAGCAGTACTTC. Protein: CASTESRGFHEQYF. Looking up the rest from reference TRBV19 and TRBJ2-7 gives the full variable domain: DGGITQSPKYLFRKEGQNVTLSCEQNLNHDAMYWYRQDPGQGLRLIYYSQIVNDFQKGDIAEGYSVSREKKESFPLTVTSAQKNPTAFYLCASTESRGFHEQYFGPGTRLTVT.

This rearrangement joins TRBV7-9 to TRBJ1-2, with D possibly being TRBD1 (6 bases). The CDR3 sequence is 17 residues long. V was trimmed by 2 bases and J by 2 bases, leaving 18 bases between them. CDR1 SEHNR and CDR2 FQNEAQ come from the germline V gene (reference sequence). As DNA, the CDR3 is TGTGCCAGCAGCTTAAGGGGGAACTTGTCGATAAACTATGGCTACACCTTC. It encodes CASSLRGNLSINYGYTF.

This clone was counted only a few times. The V call is TRBV4-3, the J call TRBJ1-2; the D gene is possibly TRBD1 (5 bases). The CDR3 contains 14 residues. Trimming cost V 4 bases and J 3 bases, with 12 bases left between them. Looked up from germline, CDR1 is LGHNA and CDR2 is YSLEER. The CDR3 sequence is CASSPSEGYYGYTF. For the CDR3, the DNA is TGCGCCAGCAGCCCTTCGGAGGGGTACTATGGCTACACCTTC.

This clone was seen many times. V and J are TRBV2 and TRBJ2-7, with D unclear. The CDR3 extends over 10 amino acids. V lost 4 bases and J lost 9, with 7 bases in between. Looked up from germline, CDR1 is SNHLY and CDR2 is FYNNEI. The CDR3 DNA is TGTGCCAGCAGTGCTGGCTTGCAGTACTTC. Its translation is CASSAGLQYF.

V is TRBV29-1 and J is TRBJ1-5; a possible D gene is TRBD1 (5 bases). Looked up from germline, CDR1 is SQVTM and CDR2 is ANQGSEA. V lost 7 bases and J lost 1, with 14 bases in between. CDR3 length equals 14 residues. The CDR3 coding sequence is TGCAGCGCCTCAGGGTTCGGGAGCAATCAGCCCCAGCATTTT. Its protein is CSASGFGSNQPQHF.

The gene calls are TRBV29-1 and TRBJ2-3, with TRBD2 matching over 7 bases. Losses at the gene ends were 0 bases for V and 3 bases for J; bases not matched to a gene: 6. CDR3 length: 15 residues. Germline CDR1 is SQVTM and CDR2 is ANQGSEA. This CDR3 reads CSVEDLGGRTDTQYF. Here the CDR3 DNA reads TGCAGCGTTGAAGATCTCGGGGGGAGGACAGATACGCAGTATTTT.

The gene calls are TRBV5-1 and TRBJ1-2; D ambiguous. CDR1 is SGHRS and CDR2 is YFSETQ in the germline V gene. This CDR3 has 13 amino acids. The V and J ends lost 0 bases and 5 bases respectively, with 8 bases between them. CDR3 loop: CASSLGTAYGYTF. For the CDR3, the DNA is TGCGCCAGCAGCTTGGGGACGGCTTATGGCTACACCTTC.

On this clone: A read error may explain this, as a much larger clone is one base away. This chain connects TRBV2 to TRBJ2-7; 8 bases align to TRBD2. Unmatched junction bases numbered 9, after V lost 6 bases and J lost 2 bases. From germline, CDR1 is SNHLY and CDR2 FYNNEI. This CDR3 is built from 15 residues. DNA of the CDR3: TGTGCCAGCAGCAAAGGAGCGGGAGAGGCCTACGAGCAGTACTTC. This codes for CASSKGAGEAYEQYF.

V is TRBV5-4 and J is TRBJ2-2, with 12 bases fitting TRBD2. Germline V CDR1 and CDR2: SGHNT, YYREEE (reference sequence). This CDR3 comprises 18 residues. V lost 4 bases, J lost 0 bases, and 7 bases stayed unmatched. The CDR3 region is CASSRGLAGPANTGELFF. The CDR3 region has the DNA TGTGCCAGCAGCCGGGGACTAGCGGGCCCCGCGAACACCGGGGAGCTGTTTTTT.

This clone was seen only a few times. The chain is built from TRBV9 and TRBJ2-7; D possibly corresponds to TRBD1 (6 bases). The germline CDR1 and CDR2 sequences are SGDLS and YYNGEE. The CDR3 sequence is 12 residues long. With 4 bases removed from V and 7 bases from J, the gap between germline ends came to 12 bases. This chain's CDR3 is CASSPGDGEQYF. CDR3 nucleotides: TGTGCCAGCAGCCCAGGGGATGGAGAGCAGTACTTC.

The genes are TRBV21-1 and TRBJ2-1; the DNA was not used to check the table's D call, TRBD1. TRBV21-1 is noted as a pseudogene. The CDR3 extends over 11 amino acids. The CDR3 reads CASSNGTGLFF. The CDR3 DNA reads as TGTGCCAGCAGCAACGGGACAGGCCTGTTCTTC.

This clone came up once. The genes are TRBV27 and TRBJ2-7; D tentatively fits TRBD1 or TRBD2 (5 bases each). CDR1 and CDR2 (germline): MNHEY, SMNVEV (reference sequence). V lost 2 bases, J lost 3 bases, and 20 bases lay in between. CDR3 length: 17 residues. CDR3 DNA: TGTGCCAGCAGTTTAAGGTATCGGGGCGGAGTCCTCTACGAGCAGTACTTC. Translating it yields CASSLRYRGGVLYEQYF.

CDR3 protein: CASTTSGLQETQYF. The CDR3 region has the DNA TGTGCCAGCACGACTAGCGGGCTCCAAGAGACCCAGTACTTC. The chain links TRBV19 to TRBJ2-7, with TRBD2 matching 10 bases. The tail of the sequence fits TRBJ2-5 better, so the J call may be wrong. Germline V gene lookup returns CDR1 LNHDA and CDR2 SQIVND (reference sequence). This CDR3 contains 14 residues.

About this clone: A far larger clone is off by one base, so a read error is likely. The chain is built from TRBV20-1 and TRBJ2-7; no definite D call. Germline CDR1 and CDR2: DFQATT and SNEGSKA (reference sequence). The CDR3 is 10 amino acids. The DNA for the CDR3 is TGCAGTGCTGGCTACTACGAGCAGTGCTTC. It yields the protein CSAGYYEQCF.

The V gene is TRBV18, the J gene TRBJ2-7; 7 bases match TRBD1. The CDR3 length is 14 residues. Germline V gene lookup returns CDR1 KGHSH and CDR2 LQKENI. V lost 5 bases, J lost 3 bases, and 7 bases stayed unmatched. CDR3 region: CASSTTGLFYEQYF. CDR3 in DNA: TGTGCCAGCTCAACGACAGGGTTATTCTACGAGCAGTACTTC.

The chain carries TRBV12-5 and TRBJ2-7; tentative D call: TRBD1 (6 bases). Deletions cut 6 bases from V and 4 bases from J, with 10 bases between. The CDR3 runs to 12 residues. The germline CDR1 and CDR2 sequences are LGHNT and FRNRAP. The CDR3 loop is CASGRTVYEQYF. In DNA form, the CDR3 reads TGTGCTAGTGGCCGGACAGTTTACGAGCAGTACTTC.

The V call is TRBV28, the J call TRBJ2-1, with D possibly TRBD2 on 5 matching bases. V was pared by 3 bases and J by 7 bases, with 13 bases between. The germline V gene encodes CDR1 MDHEN and CDR2 SYDVKM. The CDR3 loop spans 14 amino acids. The CDR3 region has the DNA TGTGCCAGCAGTTTCCGAGGGAGTTGGAATGAGCAGTTCTTC. Amino acids: CASSFRGSWNEQFF.